The 29 T cell receptor beta chains listed next were all sequenced from one sample in a study of T cells in Graves' hyperthyroidism and ophthalmopathy. From RNA transcripts, TCR beta CDR3 regions were amplified. The TCR CDR3 was amplified in a first-round RT-PCR using the HTBI primer set. TCRdb re-called the multiplex PCR reads through MiXCR, storing one row per CDR3 protein. The data contain about 380,000 distinct CDR3 sequences, under 20% of them singletons. The sample consisted of blood. These receptor sequences come from a man younger than 35 with Graves' ophthalmopathy.

There are a few counts of this clonotype. In DNA, the CDR3 is TGTGCCAGCAGCTCATCCAGGGGATTTGATGAGACCCAGTACTTC. This gives the protein CASSSSRGFDETQYF. The rearrangement uses TRBV7-9 and TRBJ2-5, with D maybe TRBD1 (6 bases). The CDR3 covers 15 residues. V lost 4 bases, J lost 5 bases, and 17 bases lay in between. Germline CDR1 SEHNR, CDR2 FQNEAQ (reference sequence).

In this sample, this clonotype turned up many times. J is TRBJ2-2 and V is TRBV10-3; D might be TRBD2 (5 bases). The germline V and J ends were trimmed by 2 bases and 5 bases, with 9 bases remaining between them. CDR1 is ENHRY, CDR2 SYGVKD, per germline. This CDR3 spans 14 amino acids. The DNA of the CDR3 is TGTGCCATCAGTGAGGGTCCGGGGACCGGGGAGCTGTTTTTT. Translation gives CAISEGPGTGELFF.

This clonotype has ten or more counts. The gene calls are TRBV3-1 and TRBJ2-7; the D gene is possibly TRBD1 (6 bases). This CDR3 has 14 amino acids. Germline values: CDR1 LGHDT, CDR2 YNNKEL (reference sequence). V lost 4 bases, J lost 3 bases, and 13 bases lay in between. Here the CDR3 DNA reads TGTGCCAGCAGCCCCTCCTTGGACAGCTACGAGCAGTACTTC. This codes for CASSPSLDSYEQYF.

This clonotype was seen many times. The chain couples TRBV5-5 to TRBJ2-7, with 7 bases identical to TRBD1. Trimming removed 0 bases from V and 1 base from J; junction bases left unmatched: 4. Germline V gene data show CDR1 as SGHKS and CDR2 as YYEKEE (reference sequence). This CDR3 comprises 15 residues. CDR3 sequence (DNA): TGTGCCAGCAGCTTGGGGACAGGAGGATCCTACGAGCAGTACTTC. Translating it yields CASSLGTGGSYEQYF.

This clonotype was detected many times. J is TRBJ1-2 and V is TRBV2; TRBD1 aligns across 7 bases. Per germline, CDR1 SNHLY and CDR2 FYNNEI. This CDR3 spans 14 amino acids. J gave up 2 bases and V 6 bases, and 6 bases lay outside the gene matches. The CDR3 loop reads CASRVRGGNYGYTF. The DNA of the CDR3 is TGTGCCAGCAGAGTCAGGGGGGGGAACTATGGCTACACCTTC.

V usage is TRBV15 and J usage is TRBJ2-2; 8 bases fit TRBD2. Germline V gene lookup returns CDR1 LNHNV and CDR2 YYDKDF (reference sequence). This CDR3 spans 17 amino acids. Trimming took 0 bases from V and 7 from J; bases not matched to a gene: 10. The DNA for the CDR3 is TGTGCCACCAGCAGAGAGACGGGGGGGCCAAAGGACGGGGAGCTGTTTTTT. Its translation is CATSRETGGPKDGELFF.

This chain uses TRBV14 with TRBJ2-7; D is possibly TRBD1 (6 bases). The V gene lost 3 bases and the J gene lost 4 bases, with 22 bases spanning the gap. This CDR3 contains 17 residues. The V gene's germline CDR1 is SGHDN and CDR2 FVKESK. CDR3 nucleotides: TGTGCCAGCAGCCAGGGACATTTCCCACCTGCCTTATACGAGCAGTACTTC. Translating it yields CASSQGHFPPALYEQYF.

This clonotype appeared many times. V usage is TRBV20-1 and J usage is TRBJ1-5; maybe TRBD1 (5 bases). V was trimmed by 5 bases and J by 0 bases, leaving 11 bases between them. The V gene's germline CDR1 is DFQATT and CDR2 SNEGSKA (reference sequence). CDR3 length equals 14 residues. The CDR3 sequence is CSARGYDSNQPQHF. CDR3 sequence (DNA): TGCAGTGCTCGGGGCTACGATAGCAATCAGCCCCAGCATTTT.

This rearrangement joins TRBV13 to TRBJ1-1; D remains unclear. Germline assignment: CDR1 PRHDT and CDR2 FYEKMQ (reference sequence). The CDR3 extends over 14 amino acids. The germline V and J ends were trimmed by 6 bases and 0 bases, with 11 bases remaining between them. CDR3 in DNA: TGTGCCAGCAGAGAACCGAGTTTGAACACTGAAGCTTTCTTT. Translated, it gives CASREPSLNTEAFF.

This clonotype was counted ten times or more. The junction does not match germline at one end; this may be a read error. The V call is TRBV4-1, the J call TRBJ2-7; 9 positions match TRBD1. CDR3 length equals 15 residues. The germline V gene encodes CDR1 MGHRA and CDR2 YSYEKL. The CDR3 here is CASRQGDRVGYEQYF. The CDR3 nucleotides read TGCGCCAGCAGACAAGGGGACAGGGTGGGCTACGAGCAGTACTTC.

This clonotype was picked up many times. The genes are TRBV27 and TRBJ2-7, with 11 nucleotides matching TRBD1. The J segment lost 5 bases and the V segment lost 6 bases, leaving 6 bases of the junction unmatched. CDR3 size: 14 residues. The germline V gene has CDR1 MNHEY and CDR2 SMNVEV (reference sequence). CDR3 in amino acids: CASRMGQGVHEQYF. The CDR3 region has the DNA TGTGCCAGCAGGATGGGACAGGGGGTCCACGAGCAGTACTTC.

This clonotype was seen ten or more times. This chain links TRBV7-9 with TRBJ2-1, with 8 bases that match TRBD2. Germline assignment: CDR1 SEHNR and CDR2 FQNEAQ (reference sequence). V shed 5 bases, J shed 5 bases, and the junction held 2 bases outside the gene matches. The CDR3 totals 13 residues. The CDR3, as DNA: TGTGCCAGCAGCCCGGGGGGGAACAATGAGCAGTTCTTC. Amino acids: CASSPGGNNEQFF.

The chain recombines TRBV11-2 with TRBJ2-3; D possibly matches TRBD1 or TRBD2 (5 bases each). V was cut by 6 bases and J by 4 bases, with 14 bases left in between. CDR1 and CDR2 (germline): SGHAT, FQNNGV. The CDR3 is made up of 14 amino acids. Here the CDR3 reads CASSLELGADTQYF. CDR3 nucleotides: TGTGCCAGCAGTTTGGAGCTGGGGGCAGATACGCAGTATTTT.

This clonotype occurred many times. This sequence joins TRBV27 and TRBJ2-7; D ambiguous. V was trimmed by 2 bases and J by 3 bases, leaving 11 bases between them. CDR1 is MNHEY, CDR2 SMNVEV, per germline (reference sequence). The CDR3 runs 14 residues. CDR3 amino acids: CASSLASRHYEQYF. The CDR3 DNA is TGTGCCAGCAGTTTAGCCAGCCGACACTACGAGCAGTACTTC.

This clonotype was detected only once. The CDR3 loop reads CASSEEAGPKFF. DNA of the CDR3: TGTGCCAGCAGCGAAGAAGCGGGGCCAAAGTTCTTC. V is TRBV6-4 and J is TRBJ2-1; 7 nucleotides line up with TRBD2. The CDR3 is made up of 12 amino acids. Germline CDR1 MRHNA, CDR2 SNTAGT. With V trimmed by 6 bases and J by 14 bases, 10 bases remained unmatched.

This clonotype was seen repeatedly, ten times or more. The chain recombines TRBV4-2 with TRBJ1-2; a weak D match, TRBD1 (5 bases). From germline, CDR1 is LGHNA and CDR2 YNFKEQ. Deletions cut 0 bases from V and 1 base from J, with 9 bases between. The CDR3 runs 15 residues. The CDR3 DNA follows: TGTGCCAGCAGCCAAGATAGGCAGGGTAACTATGGCTACACCTTC. It codes for CASSQDRQGNYGYTF.

The table lists this clonotype with a few counts. This chain connects TRBV27 to TRBJ1-2, with TRBD1 as a possible D gene (5 bases). V shed 4 bases and J shed 0 bases, with 18 bases lying between them. CDR1 is MNHEY, CDR2 SMNVEV, per germline (reference sequence). The CDR3 sequence is 17 residues long. The CDR3: CASSWDGAWGANYGYTF. The CDR3, as DNA: TGTGCCAGCAGTTGGGACGGCGCTTGGGGGGCTAACTATGGCTACACCTTC.

The table lists this clonotype with many counts. The CDR3 DNA sequence: TGTGCCAGCAGTGTAGACCGGGACACCCCTAGCACAGATACGCAGTATTTT. Amino acid sequence: CASSVDRDTPSTDTQYF. V and J are TRBV2 and TRBJ2-3, with D possibly being TRBD1 (6 bases). Trimming left V 4 bases short and J 0 bases short, with 17 bases between. This CDR3 region has 17 residues. CDR1 is SNHLY and CDR2 is FYNNEI in the germline V gene.

This clonotype was picked up many times. The gene calls are TRBV18 and TRBJ1-2, with TRBD1 identical over 7 bases. The J segment lost 5 bases and the V segment lost 5 bases, leaving 8 bases of the junction unmatched. The CDR3 contains 14 residues. In germline, CDR1 is KGHSH, CDR2 LQKENI. Here the CDR3 reads CASSLTGVKYGYTF. Written as DNA, the CDR3 is TGTGCCAGCTCATTAACAGGGGTTAAGTATGGCTACACCTTC.

This clonotype was observed many times. The gene calls are TRBV5-6 and TRBJ1-2; TRBD1 aligns across 7 bases. Germline V CDR1 and CDR2: SGHDT, YYEEEE. The CDR3 has 14 residues. V lost 3 bases, J lost 4 bases, and 6 bases stayed unmatched. CDR3 nucleotide sequence: TGTGCCAGCAGCTGGGGACAGCTACCCTATGGCTACACCTTC. Its protein product is CASSWGQLPYGYTF.

The gene calls are TRBV5-4 and TRBJ1-3; no definite D call. The CDR3 contains 12 residues. Trimming stripped 0 bases from V and 4 bases from J, with 2 bases between. CDR1 is SGHNT, CDR2 YYREEE, per germline (reference sequence). DNA of the CDR3: TGTGCCAGCAGCTTGGACGGAAACACCATATATTTT. It codes for CASSLDGNTIYF.

In this sample, this clonotype turned up a few times. The chain recombines TRBV2 with TRBJ2-7; 7 nucleotides agree with TRBD1. J was trimmed by 2 bases and V by 7 bases; bases with no gene match: 5. There are 13 residues in the CDR3. CDR1 and CDR2 from the germline V gene are SNHLY and FYNNEI. The DNA of the CDR3 is TGTGCCAGCATAAGACAGGGAACCTACGAGCAGTACTTC. It specifies CASIRQGTYEQYF.

The table lists this clonotype with a few counts. J is TRBJ1-4 and V is TRBV3-1, with TRBD1 identical over 8 bases. This CDR3 contains 15 residues. Germline assignment: CDR1 LGHDT and CDR2 YNNKEL (reference sequence). V shed 3 bases and J 6 bases; nucleotides not matched to a gene: 6. CDR3 in DNA: TGTGCCAGCAGCCATACCGGGACAGGATATGAAAAACTGTTTTTT. Protein sequence: CASSHTGTGYEKLFF.

At least ten counts were recorded for this clonotype. The chain employs TRBV12-3 or TRBV12-4 and TRBJ2-7, with D perhaps matching TRBD2 (6 bases). CDR3 length equals 15 residues. V dropped 6 bases and J dropped 3 bases, with 18 bases sitting between them. The CDR3 sequence: CASSPLRGDHYEQYF. CDR3 DNA: TGTGCCAGCAGCCCCCTACGCGGGGACCACTACGAGCAGTACTTC.

This clonotype was recorded many times. The chain is built from TRBV4-1 and TRBJ1-4; D not certain. The CDR3 extends over 15 amino acids. Trimming removed 5 bases at V and 0 bases at J, with 10 bases between. Germline lookup yields CDR1 MGHRA and CDR2 YSYEKL. The CDR3 DNA is TGCGCCAGCAGCTACCCGGGCGCAACTAATGAAAAACTGTTTTTT. Its protein is CASSYPGATNEKLFF.

The gene calls are TRBV6-5 and TRBJ2-7, with 7 bases lining up with TRBD2. The closer fit of TRBJ2-1 to the DNA end suggests the J call may be wrong. Germline V lookup: CDR1 MNHEY, CDR2 SVGAGI. This CDR3 has 14 amino acids. The CDR3 nucleotides read TGTGCCAGCAGTTCGTGGCGGGAGTTCTACGAGCAGTTCTTC. Amino acids: CASSSWREFYEQFF.

This chain connects TRBV29-1 to TRBJ2-5; 12 nucleotides line up with TRBD2. Unmatched junction bases numbered 2, after V lost 2 bases and J lost 4 bases. Germline V gene data show CDR1 as SQVTM and CDR2 as ANQGSEA. The CDR3 is made up of 14 amino acids. The DNA for the CDR3 is TGCAGCGTTGAATCTAGCGGGGGGGGAGAGACCCAGTACTTC. Translated: CSVESSGGGETQYF.

This clonotype appeared once. This chain links TRBV7-2 with TRBJ1-1, with D perhaps matching TRBD1 (5 bases). The CDR3 extends over 14 amino acids. Germline CDR1 is SGHTA and CDR2 is FQGNSA. V was trimmed by 6 bases and J by 6 bases, leaving 17 bases between them. The CDR3 nucleotides read TGTGCCAGCAGTGGGGGGGGGAATAGTGCTGAAGCTTTCTTT. Its protein product is CASSGGGNSAEAFF.

This clonotype occurred many times. The rearrangement joins TRBV12-3 or TRBV12-4 to TRBJ2-3; D remains unclear. Trimming took 6 bases from V and 2 from J, leaving 18 bases between them. CDR3 length equals 16 residues. Here the CDR3 reads CASSYQTKTATDTQYF. As DNA, the CDR3 is TGTGCCAGCAGCTACCAGACGAAAACGGCCACAGATACGCAGTATTTT.